These 22 T cell receptor beta chains share one sample of origin, sequenced in a study of response to subunit inactivated influenza vaccine. TCRdb analysed the RT-PCR reads with MiXCR anew, one entry per CDR3 protein. The data show 500,000 to 600,000 distinct CDR3 sequences, approximately 10% seen once. The same sample was also used in a study of T cells expressing NK-cell markers. That source reports: 5'RACE template switching built TCR beta cDNA with unique molecular identifiers.

The sequencing used PBMCs from blood, collected on the day of vaccination. These receptors were collected from a man aged 50 to 59 who received an inactivated influenza vaccine.

The rearrangement uses TRBV29-1 and TRBJ2-3, with D possibly called TRBD1 or TRBD2 (7 bases each). Between the trimmed V and J ends, which lost 7 bases and 5 bases, there was a span of 22 bases. The CDR3 sequence is 15 residues long. Germline-derived CDR1 and CDR2 are SQVTM and ANQGSEA. The CDR3 here is CSATKGAGVGDTQYF. CDR3 sequence (DNA): TGCAGCGCTACCAAGGGGGCGGGAGTAGGAGATACGCAGTATTTT.

Ten or more counts support this clonotype. V is TRBV3-1 and J is TRBJ1-2; D gene unclear. The CDR3 is 14 amino acids. The V end was cut by 1 base, the J end by 4 bases, with 10 bases between. Germline assignment: CDR1 LGHDT and CDR2 YNNKEL (reference sequence). CDR3 DNA sequence: TGTGCCAGCAGCCAAGGGCTAACTCTCTATGGCTACACCTTC. It specifies CASSQGLTLYGYTF. Supplemented by reference TRBV3-1 and TRBJ1-2, the full variable domain reads DTAVSQTPKYLVTQMGNDKSIKCEQNLGHDTMYWYKQDSKKFLKIMFSYNNKELIINETVPNRFSPKSPDKAHLNLHINSLELGDSAVYFCASSQGLTLYGYTFGSGTRLTVV.

V usage is TRBV28 and J usage is TRBJ2-7; 9 nucleotides match TRBD1. In germline, CDR1 is MDHEN, CDR2 SYDVKM. This CDR3 is built from 15 residues. The V gene end was trimmed by 2 bases and the J gene end by 7 bases; junction bases not matched to a gene: 9. The CDR3 nucleotides are TGTGCCAGCAGTTTAAGTGGACAGGGGAAGGGGGAGCAGTACTTC. Amino acids: CASSLSGQGKGEQYF.

The chain's CDR3 is CASRLAPVGTEAFF. CDR3 coding DNA: TGCGCCAGCAGACTCGCCCCGGTGGGCACTGAAGCTTTCTTT. This chain uses TRBV5-1 with TRBJ1-1; D gene unclear. The CDR3 covers 14 residues. V was pared by 5 bases and J by 4 bases, with 15 bases between. Germline-derived CDR1 and CDR2 are SGHRS and YFSETQ.

The rearrangement links TRBV5-1 to TRBJ2-1, with D hard to call. Per germline, CDR1 SGHRS and CDR2 YFSETQ. The ends were cut back, 0 bases at V and 8 bases at J, with 9 bases in the middle. The CDR3 has 13 amino acids. The CDR3 sequence is CASSLASMYEQFF. The CDR3 nucleotides are TGCGCCAGCAGCTTGGCGTCCATGTATGAGCAGTTCTTC.

This clonotype has more than one count but fewer than ten. This chain uses TRBV5-1 with TRBJ2-1, with 13 bases aligning to TRBD2. V lost 2 bases, J lost 3 bases, and 5 bases stayed unmatched. CDR1 and CDR2 (germline): SGHRS, YFSETQ. This CDR3 region has 17 residues. CDR3 amino acids: CASSLGTSGIHYNEQFF. The CDR3 region has the DNA TGCGCCAGCAGCTTAGGGACTAGCGGGATACACTACAATGAGCAGTTCTTC.

The gene calls are TRBV20-1 and TRBJ1-5; the D gene is possibly TRBD1 (5 bases). This CDR3 is built from 14 residues. CDR1 and CDR2 from the germline V gene are DFQATT and SNEGSKA (reference sequence). V was cut by 3 bases and J by 4 bases, with 13 bases left in between. CDR3 loop: CSASRDGQNQPQHF. The CDR3 nucleotides read TGCAGTGCTAGTAGGGACGGACAAAATCAGCCCCAGCATTTT.

The chain carries TRBV7-9 and TRBJ1-5; tentatively, D is TRBD1 (5 bases). The CDR3 spans 13 residues. Germline V lookup: CDR1 SEHNR, CDR2 FQNEAQ (reference sequence). Trimming pared 7 bases from V and 1 base from J, leaving 8 bases between. DNA for the CDR3: TGTGCCAGCACCCAGGGCAGCAATCAGCCCCAGCATTTT. It specifies CASTQGSNQPQHF. Full variable domain (remainder filled in from reference TRBV7-9 and TRBJ1-5): DTGVSQNPRHKITKRGQNVTFRCDPISEHNRLYWYRQTLGQGPEFLTYFQNEAQLEKSRLLSDRFSAERPKGSFSTLEIQRTEQGDSAMYLCASTQGSNQPQHFGDGTRLSIL.

The V and J genes are TRBV11-1 and TRBJ2-1, with 16 positions matching TRBD2. The V gene's germline CDR1 is SGHAT and CDR2 FQDESV (reference sequence). Trimming at V came to 5 bases and at J to 7 bases, leaving 17 bases not matched to a gene. The CDR3 is made up of 20 amino acids. The CDR3 region has the DNA TGTGCCAGCAGCGCTGCAACCGGGACTAGCGGGAGGGCCCCCCAGAATGAGCAGTTCTTC. Protein: CASSAATGTSGRAPQNEQFF.

The gene calls are TRBV9 and TRBJ1-1; D gene uncertain. The CDR3 runs to 15 residues. Germline V gene lookup returns CDR1 SGDLS and CDR2 YYNGEE. With 4 bases removed from V and 1 base from J, the gap between germline ends came to 14 bases. The DNA of the CDR3 is TGTGCCAGCAGCCCTAGTGGCCACCCGAACACTGAAGCTTTCTTT. Protein sequence: CASSPSGHPNTEAFF.

This sequence joins TRBV20-1 and TRBJ2-7; 7 nucleotides align to TRBD1. Germline V CDR1 and CDR2: DFQATT, SNEGSKA (reference sequence). CDR3 size: 15 residues. With 1 base clipped from V and 2 bases from J, the junction kept 8 bases outside the gene matches. CDR3 nucleotides: TGCAGTGCTAGAGCAGGGGGAGTTTTTACCTACGAGCAGTACTTC. Its translation is CSARAGGVFTYEQYF.

In this sample, this clonotype turned up a few times. The missing conserved phenylalanine or tryptophan at the end of this CDR3 makes a read error likely. The limits of the CDR3 on the DNA are not certain, so only TCRdb's listed CDR3 is given. The rearrangement joins TRBV21-1 to TRBJ2-7; the tabulated D call, TRBD1, remains unverified against the DNA. TRBV21-1 is a pseudogene locus. The CDR3 sequence runs 9 residues, both termini included. This CDR3 is CASSEQGAL.

V usage is TRBV10-3 and J usage is TRBJ2-3; 7 bases agree with TRBD1. Germline V gene data show CDR1 as ENHRY and CDR2 as SYGVKD. The CDR3 totals 19 residues. Unmatched junction bases numbered 12, after V lost 0 bases and J lost 0 bases. CDR3 DNA sequence: TGTGCCATCAGTGAGTCATTTGGGACAGCATTATCTAGCACAGATACGCAGTATTTT. Protein sequence: CAISESFGTALSSTDTQYF.

The chain carries TRBV9 and TRBJ2-3, with 8 bases that match TRBD2. There are 20 residues in the CDR3. Per the germline V gene, CDR1 is SGDLS and CDR2 is YYNGEE. The junction had 18 bases not matched to a gene; V was cut back by 2 bases and J by 1 base. CDR3 DNA: TGTGCCAGCAGCGTCCGGGACCTATTCCGGGAGGGCCGTGGCACAGATACGCAGTATTTT. Translation: CASSVRDLFREGRGTDTQYF.

This clonotype showed up just a few times. The rearrangement links TRBV4-3 to TRBJ2-1; D call uncertain. The V and J ends lost 0 bases and 2 bases respectively, with 8 bases between them. Looked up from germline, CDR1 is LGHNA and CDR2 is YSLEER. The CDR3 is made up of 15 amino acids. The CDR3 sequence is CASSQDWNAYNEQFF. The CDR3 region has the DNA TGCGCCAGCAGCCAAGATTGGAACGCCTACAATGAGCAGTTCTTC.

This sequence joins TRBV25-1 and TRBJ2-2; the D is unclear. Germline CDR1 reads MGHDK; CDR2 reads SYGVNS. The CDR3 runs 15 residues. Trimming pared 4 bases from V and 6 bases from J, leaving 15 bases between. CDR3 DNA sequence: TGTGCCAGCAGTGCTCCGGGCGGCCGGCCCGGGGAGCTGTTTTTT. As protein: CASSAPGGRPGELFF.

This clonotype appeared a few times. The rearrangement uses TRBV12-3 or TRBV12-4 and TRBJ1-5; no reliable D call. The length of the CDR3 is 17 residues. With 1 base removed from V and 0 bases from J, the gap between germline ends came to 13 bases. The CDR3 region is CASSLDPQAYSNQPQHF. CDR3 DNA: TGTGCCAGCAGTTTAGATCCCCAGGCCTATAGCAATCAGCCCCAGCATTTT.

The chain carries TRBV7-9 and TRBJ2-1; possible D gene TRBD2, 6 bases. Germline-derived CDR1 and CDR2 are SEHNR and FQNEAQ (reference sequence). The ends were cut back, 3 bases at V and 3 bases at J, with 18 bases in the middle. This CDR3 has 17 residues. The CDR3 DNA reads TGTGCCAGCAGCTTTTCCGGGACTGGGGCGGTCTACAATGAGCAGTTCTTC. This encodes CASSFSGTGAVYNEQFF.

This clonotype has just a few counts. The chain combines TRBV7-2 with TRBJ2-5; maybe TRBD2 (5 bases). V was trimmed by 6 bases and J by 11 bases, leaving 16 bases between them. In germline, CDR1 is SGHTA, CDR2 FQGNSA. The CDR3 contains 12 residues. The CDR3 coding sequence is TGTGCCAGCAGACCCACGTCGGGAAGGCAGTACTTC. Protein: CASRPTSGRQYF.

This clonotype appeared a few times. This chain connects TRBV5-1 to TRBJ1-2, with a tentative D call TRBD1 (5 bases). Germline V gene data show CDR1 as SGHRS and CDR2 as YFSETQ. The CDR3 extends over 14 amino acids. V was shortened by 2 bases and J by 1 base, with 9 bases between the two germline ends. CDR3 loop: CASSFFDSNYGYTF. The CDR3 DNA reads as TGCGCCAGCAGCTTTTTCGACAGTAACTATGGCTACACCTTC.

This clonotype was observed many times. The rearrangement joins TRBV6-5 to TRBJ2-6; D is undetermined. The V end lost 2 bases, the J end lost 1 base, and 3 bases lay between the germline ends. From germline, CDR1 is MNHEY and CDR2 SVGAGI. This CDR3 is 14 amino acids long. Here the CDR3 reads CASSYGSGANVLTF. DNA for the CDR3: TGTGCCAGCAGTTACGGGTCTGGGGCCAACGTCCTGACTTTC.

J is TRBJ2-5 and V is TRBV7-8; D gene ambiguous. The V gene's germline CDR1 is SGHVS and CDR2 FQNEAQ. Trimming removed 0 bases from V and 2 bases from J, with 7 bases in between. The CDR3 runs to 14 residues. The CDR3 nucleotides are TGTGCCAGCAGCTTAGCCTGGCAGCAAGAGACCCAGTACTTC. It codes for CASSLAWQQETQYF.